This T cell receptor (beta chain) was captured in a study of somatic mutations in cytotoxic T cells in rheumatoid arthritis (TCRdb year 2017). Turning to the overall study: Patient peripheral blood (approximately 30 ml EDTA) was drawn right after diagnosis and before any treatment started. Sorted V beta1+ cells also underwent TCRB sequencing, and some V beta antibody-stained T-cell populations were flow-sorted at nearly 100% purity on a FACSAria II or Sony SH800. To characterize clonality, the study used TCRB deep sequencing while asking whether somatic mutations are carried by expanded CD8+ T-cell clones in newly diagnosed, untreated rheumatoid arthritis. A total of 65 or so rheumatoid arthritis patients and about 20 healthy controls underwent TCRB deep sequencing. Patient and control groups had essentially identical median ages. What the authors observed across the whole study: In about an eighth of the 65 patients, more than 20% of CD8+ cells belonged to the largest CD8+ clone, while several identical CD8+ TCRB sequences were shared between blood and synovial fluid. CD8+ T-cell clonality in rheumatoid arthritis patients was not significantly different from that in age-matched healthy controls. The slight underrepresentation of TRBV07 in patients was not corrected for multiple comparisons. In patients, CD8+ clonality rose with age (Spearman r of about 0.51), which was not the case in healthy controls. Viral specificity could not be ruled out by absence from virus-specific databases, and the antigen targets of the expanded CD8+ clones remained unknown.

Flow cytometry confirmed the purity of CD4+ and CD8+ cells that had been isolated by positive magnetic bead selection on an AutoMACS. After a first flow cytometry screen using a TCR V beta antibody panel, clonal expansions were characterized through TCRB deep sequencing of sorted CD8+ fractions. Peripheral blood mononuclear cells were isolated by Ficoll-Paque PLUS density gradient separation. Nucleospin Tissue or Tissue XS kits were used to extract DNA from CD4-enriched, CD8-enriched or PBMC samples, and a Qubit 2.0 fluorometer was used for quantification. The immunoSEQ assay was applied to genomic DNA for TCRB CDR3 sequencing. Per the source publication's procedure: Only a few patient CD8+ clones larger than 1% matched published virus-specific TCRB sequences when compared against them. Analyses were restricted to productive TCRB rearrangements. Clonality was calculated as a Shannon entropy-based productive clonality index, and a clone was defined by a unique TCRB CDR3 sequence. The template counts of each clone relative to the total templates per sample were used to calculate repertoire overlap between two samples. V-gene usage measured by flow cytometry correlated with TCRB sequencing V-gene usage, with a Spearman r of around 0.62. TCRdb obtained this table from immuneACCESS and retained in-frame rearrangements with V and J assigned. These tables miss some clones; where compared with another copy, unresolved V genes account for less than half of the shortfall, and the remainder is unexplained. V and J calls and clone size are those listed in that table; D and trimming were worked out from the DNA. Present in this sample are approximately 2,500 clones, approximately 82% of which were seen just once. The biggest ten clones account for 50% of the sample.

There are 14 amino acids in the CDR3, from cysteine to phenylalanine inclusive. Kept here is only the CDR3 DNA, which spans 42 bases and is read in frame from base 1. CDR1 is given as LNHNV and CDR2 as YYDKDF, both from the germline V gene (reference sequence). V and J lose 5 bases and 3 bases, and a span of 13 bases separates them. Worth noting for this clone: The antigen it binds to is not known. No base quality information exists; no much larger clone differs at one position.

The chain employs TRBV15 and TRBJ1-2; the D gene lacks a confident call. This TCR was sampled from a man in his sixties with rheumatoid arthritis. The sequenced sample consisted of CD8+ T cells sorted from blood. DNA sequence: TGTGCCACCAGCTCCCGGGTCGGTGACTATGGCTACACCTTC. Translated, it gives CATSSRVGDYGYTF. The entire variable domain, with the stretches around the CDR3 drawn from the reference TRBV15 and TRBJ1-2 proteins, is DAMVIQNPRYQVTQFGKPVTLSCSQTLNHNVMYWYQQKSSQAPKLLFHYYDKDFNNEADTPDNFQSRRPNTSFCFLDIRSPGLGDTAMYLCATSSRVGDYGYTFGSGTRLTVV.